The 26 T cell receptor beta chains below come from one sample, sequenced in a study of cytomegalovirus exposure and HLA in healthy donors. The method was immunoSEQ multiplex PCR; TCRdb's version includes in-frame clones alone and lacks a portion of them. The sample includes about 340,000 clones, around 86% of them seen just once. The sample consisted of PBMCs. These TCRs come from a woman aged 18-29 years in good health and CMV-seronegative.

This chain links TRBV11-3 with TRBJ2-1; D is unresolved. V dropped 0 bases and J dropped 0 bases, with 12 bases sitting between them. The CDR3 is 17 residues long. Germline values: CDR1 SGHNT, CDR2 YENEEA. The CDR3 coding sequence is TGTGCCAGCAGCTTAGATATCGGTCTGAGCTCCTACAATGAGCAGTTCTTC. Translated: CASSLDIGLSSYNEQFF.

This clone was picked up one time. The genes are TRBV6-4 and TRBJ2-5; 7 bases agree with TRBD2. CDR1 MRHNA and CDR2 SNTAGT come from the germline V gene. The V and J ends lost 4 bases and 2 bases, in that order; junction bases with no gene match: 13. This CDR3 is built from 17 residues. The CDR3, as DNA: TGTGCCAGCAGTGCCTCAGTTGGGGGGGGTATTCAAGAGACCCAGTACTTC. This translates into CASSASVGGGIQETQYF.

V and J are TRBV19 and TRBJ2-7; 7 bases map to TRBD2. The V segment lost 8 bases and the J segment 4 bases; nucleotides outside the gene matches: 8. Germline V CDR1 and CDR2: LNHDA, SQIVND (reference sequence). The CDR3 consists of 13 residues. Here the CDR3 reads CASAGTGGYEQYF. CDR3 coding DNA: TGTGCCAGTGCCGGGACGGGGGGATACGAGCAGTACTTC.

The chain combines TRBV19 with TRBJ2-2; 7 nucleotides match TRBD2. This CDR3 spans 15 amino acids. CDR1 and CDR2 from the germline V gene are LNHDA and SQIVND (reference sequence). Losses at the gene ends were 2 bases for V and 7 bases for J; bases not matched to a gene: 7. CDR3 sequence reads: CASSIRLAQIGELFF. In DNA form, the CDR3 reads TGTGCCAGTAGTATAAGACTAGCACAAATCGGGGAGCTGTTTTTT.

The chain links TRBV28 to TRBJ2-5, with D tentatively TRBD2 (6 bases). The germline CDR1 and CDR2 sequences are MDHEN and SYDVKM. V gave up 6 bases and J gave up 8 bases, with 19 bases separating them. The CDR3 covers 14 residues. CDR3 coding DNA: TGTGCCAGCAGCTTGACTAGTCTTCCCGACACCCAGTACTTC. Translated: CASSLTSLPDTQYF.

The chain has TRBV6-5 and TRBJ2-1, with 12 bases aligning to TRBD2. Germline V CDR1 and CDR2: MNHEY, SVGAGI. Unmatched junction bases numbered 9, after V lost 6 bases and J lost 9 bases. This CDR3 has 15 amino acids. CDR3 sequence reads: CASSSPTSGRLEQFF. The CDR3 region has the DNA TGTGCCAGCAGCTCCCCTACTAGCGGGAGGCTTGAGCAGTTCTTC.

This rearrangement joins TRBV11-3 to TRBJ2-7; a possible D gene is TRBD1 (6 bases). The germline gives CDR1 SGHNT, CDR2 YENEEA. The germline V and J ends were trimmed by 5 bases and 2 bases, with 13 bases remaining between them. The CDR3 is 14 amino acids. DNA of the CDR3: TGTGCCAGCAGCGAGCAGGGGTCGACCTACGAGCAGTACTTC. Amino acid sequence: CASSEQGSTYEQYF. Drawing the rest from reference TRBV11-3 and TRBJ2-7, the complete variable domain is EAGVVQSPRYKIIEKKQPVAFWCNPISGHNTLYWYLQNLGQGPELLIRYENEEAVDDSQLPKDRFSAERLKGVDSTLKIQPAELGDSAVYLCASSEQGSTYEQYFGPGTRLTVT.

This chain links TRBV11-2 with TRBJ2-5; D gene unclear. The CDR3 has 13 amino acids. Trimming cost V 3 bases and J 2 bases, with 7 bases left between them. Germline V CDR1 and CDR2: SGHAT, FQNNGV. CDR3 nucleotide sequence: TGTGCCAGCAGCTTTGGCAGACAAGAGACCCAGTACTTC. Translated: CASSFGRQETQYF.

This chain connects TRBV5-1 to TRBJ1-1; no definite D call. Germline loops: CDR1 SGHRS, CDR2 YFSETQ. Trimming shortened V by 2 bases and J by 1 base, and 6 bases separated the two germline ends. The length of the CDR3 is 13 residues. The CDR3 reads CASSLGENTEAFF. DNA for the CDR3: TGCGCCAGCAGCTTAGGAGAGAACACTGAAGCTTTCTTT.

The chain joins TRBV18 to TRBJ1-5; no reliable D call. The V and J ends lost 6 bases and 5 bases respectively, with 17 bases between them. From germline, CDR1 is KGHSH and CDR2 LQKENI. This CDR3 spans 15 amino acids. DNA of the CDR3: TGTGCCAGCTCCCAAGGACTTCCCGGTGATCAGCCCCAGCATTTT. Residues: CASSQGLPGDQPQHF.

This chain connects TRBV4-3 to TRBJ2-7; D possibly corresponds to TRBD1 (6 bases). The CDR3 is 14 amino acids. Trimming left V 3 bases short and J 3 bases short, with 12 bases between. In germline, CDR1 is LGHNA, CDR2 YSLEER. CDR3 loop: CASSQGTGLYEQYF. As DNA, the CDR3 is TGCGCCAGCAGCCAGGGAACAGGGCTCTACGAGCAGTACTTC.

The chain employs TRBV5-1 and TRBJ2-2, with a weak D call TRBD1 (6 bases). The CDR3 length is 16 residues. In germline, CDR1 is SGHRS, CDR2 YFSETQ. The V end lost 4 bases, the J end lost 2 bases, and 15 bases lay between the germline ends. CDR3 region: CASSVQGPINTGELFF. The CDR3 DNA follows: TGCGCCAGCAGCGTACAGGGACCCATTAACACCGGGGAGCTGTTTTTT.

CDR3 loop: CASSPSGFEQFF. CDR3 nucleotide sequence: TGTGCCAGCAGCCCTTCAGGGTTTGAGCAGTTCTTC. The V and J genes are TRBV7-2 and TRBJ2-1; possible D gene TRBD1, 5 bases. The germline V gene encodes CDR1 SGHTA and CDR2 FQGNSA. V shed 5 bases and J shed 9 bases, with 11 bases lying between them. The CDR3 totals 12 residues.

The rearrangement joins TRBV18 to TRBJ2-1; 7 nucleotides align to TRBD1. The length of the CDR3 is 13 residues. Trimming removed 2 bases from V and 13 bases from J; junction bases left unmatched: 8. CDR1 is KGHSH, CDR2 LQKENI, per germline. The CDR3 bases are TGTGCCAGCTCACCAAATGGACGGACAGGCCAGTTCTTC. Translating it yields CASSPNGRTGQFF.

The CDR3 spells CASSQTSGSTYEQYF. CDR3 in DNA: TGTGCCAGCAGCCAAACTAGCGGGAGCACCTACGAGCAGTACTTC. The rearrangement links TRBV6-5 to TRBJ2-7; 11 bases are a match to TRBD2. J lost 2 bases, V lost 6 bases, and 6 bases had no gene match. Looked up from germline, CDR1 is MNHEY and CDR2 is SVGAGI. There are 15 residues in the CDR3.

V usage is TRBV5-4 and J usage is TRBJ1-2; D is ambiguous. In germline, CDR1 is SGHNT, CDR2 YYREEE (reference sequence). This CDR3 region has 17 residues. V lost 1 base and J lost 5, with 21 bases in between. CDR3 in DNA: TGTGCCAGCAGCTTGCGTTTTTTGGAGGCGCGTCGGTATGGCTACACCTTC. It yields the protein CASSLRFLEARRYGYTF.

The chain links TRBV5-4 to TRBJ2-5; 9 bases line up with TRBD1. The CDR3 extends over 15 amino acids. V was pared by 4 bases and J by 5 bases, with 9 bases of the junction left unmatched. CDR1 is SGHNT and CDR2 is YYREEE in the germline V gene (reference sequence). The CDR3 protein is CASSNGQGLGETQYF. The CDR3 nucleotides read TGTGCCAGCAGCAACGGACAGGGGCTAGGGGAGACCCAGTACTTC.

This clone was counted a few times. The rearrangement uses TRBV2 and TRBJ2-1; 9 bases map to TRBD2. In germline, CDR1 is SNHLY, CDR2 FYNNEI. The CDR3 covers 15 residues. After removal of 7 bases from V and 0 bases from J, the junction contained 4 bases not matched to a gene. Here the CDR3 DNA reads TGTGCCAGCACGGCGGGAGGGAGCTCCTACAATGAGCAGTTCTTC. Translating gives CASTAGGSSYNEQFF.

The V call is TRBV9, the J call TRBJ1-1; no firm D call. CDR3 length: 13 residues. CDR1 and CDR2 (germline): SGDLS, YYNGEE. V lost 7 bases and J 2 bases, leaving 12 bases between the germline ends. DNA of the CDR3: TGTGCCAGCGGAACGGCGACAAACACTGAAGCTTTCTTT. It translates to CASGTATNTEAFF.

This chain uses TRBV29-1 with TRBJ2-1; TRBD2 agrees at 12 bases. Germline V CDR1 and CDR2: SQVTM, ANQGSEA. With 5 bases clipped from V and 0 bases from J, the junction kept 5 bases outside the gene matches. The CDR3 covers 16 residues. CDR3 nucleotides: TGCAGCGTTTTTCTAGCGGGAGGGAGCTCCTACAATGAGCAGTTCTTC. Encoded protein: CSVFLAGGSSYNEQFF.

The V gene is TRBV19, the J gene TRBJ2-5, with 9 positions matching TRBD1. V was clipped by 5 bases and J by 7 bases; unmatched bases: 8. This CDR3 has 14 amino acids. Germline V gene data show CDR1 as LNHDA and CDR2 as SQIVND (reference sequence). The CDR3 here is CASSPGTGTGTQYF. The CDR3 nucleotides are TGTGCCAGTAGTCCCGGGACAGGGACTGGGACCCAGTACTTC.

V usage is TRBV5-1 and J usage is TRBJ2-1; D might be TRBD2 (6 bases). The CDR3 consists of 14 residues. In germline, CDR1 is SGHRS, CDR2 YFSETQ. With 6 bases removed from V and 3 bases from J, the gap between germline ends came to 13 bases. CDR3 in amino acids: CASTRGGIYNEQFF. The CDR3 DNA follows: TGCGCCAGCACCCGTGGGGGGATCTACAATGAGCAGTTCTTC.

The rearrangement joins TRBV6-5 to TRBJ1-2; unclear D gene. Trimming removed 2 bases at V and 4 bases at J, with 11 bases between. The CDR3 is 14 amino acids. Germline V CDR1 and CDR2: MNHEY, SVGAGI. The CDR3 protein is CASSYARQVYGYTF. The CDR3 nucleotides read TGTGCCAGCAGTTACGCACGGCAGGTCTATGGCTACACCTTC.

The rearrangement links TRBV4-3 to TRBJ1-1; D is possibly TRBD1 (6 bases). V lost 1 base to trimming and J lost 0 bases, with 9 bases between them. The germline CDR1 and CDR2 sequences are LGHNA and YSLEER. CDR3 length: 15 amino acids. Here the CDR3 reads CASSQGDTVNTEAFF. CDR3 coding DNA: TGCGCCAGCAGCCAAGGGGACACGGTGAACACTGAAGCTTTCTTT.

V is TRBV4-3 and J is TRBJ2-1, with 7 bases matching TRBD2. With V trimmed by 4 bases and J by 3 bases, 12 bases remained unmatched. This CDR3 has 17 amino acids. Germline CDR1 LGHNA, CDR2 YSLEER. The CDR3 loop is CASSRTTRDYFYNEQFF. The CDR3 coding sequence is TGCGCCAGCAGCCGCACCACCCGGGACTACTTCTACAATGAGCAGTTCTTC.

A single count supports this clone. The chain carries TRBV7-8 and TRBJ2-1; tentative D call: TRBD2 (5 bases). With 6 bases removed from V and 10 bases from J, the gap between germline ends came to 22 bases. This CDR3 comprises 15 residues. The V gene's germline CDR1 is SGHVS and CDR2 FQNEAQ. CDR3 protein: CASSIGLLGRREQFF. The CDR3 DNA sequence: TGTGCCAGCAGTATCGGACTCCTCGGGCGGAGAGAGCAGTTCTTC.